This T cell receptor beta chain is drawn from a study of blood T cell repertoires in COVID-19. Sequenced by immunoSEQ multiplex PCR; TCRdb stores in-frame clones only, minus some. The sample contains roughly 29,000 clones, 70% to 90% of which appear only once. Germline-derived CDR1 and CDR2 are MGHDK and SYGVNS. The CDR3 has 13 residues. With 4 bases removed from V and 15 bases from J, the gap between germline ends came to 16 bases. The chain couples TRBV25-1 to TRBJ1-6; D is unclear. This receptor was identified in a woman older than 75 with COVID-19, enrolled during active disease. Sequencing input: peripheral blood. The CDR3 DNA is TGTGCCAGCAGTGCCCTATCCTTATATCACCTCCACTTT. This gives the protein CASSALSLYHLHF.